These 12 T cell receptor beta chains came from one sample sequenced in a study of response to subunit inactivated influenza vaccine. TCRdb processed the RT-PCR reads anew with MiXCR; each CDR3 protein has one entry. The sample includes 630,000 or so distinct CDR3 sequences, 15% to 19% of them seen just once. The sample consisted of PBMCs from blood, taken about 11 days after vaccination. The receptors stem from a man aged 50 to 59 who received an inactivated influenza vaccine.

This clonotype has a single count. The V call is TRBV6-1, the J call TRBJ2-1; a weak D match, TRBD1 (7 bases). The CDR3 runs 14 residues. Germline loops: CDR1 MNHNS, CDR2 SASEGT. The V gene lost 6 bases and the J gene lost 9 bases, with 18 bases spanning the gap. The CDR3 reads CASRIAPGGFEQFF. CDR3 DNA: TGTGCCAGCAGGATCGCCCCAGGGGGGTTTGAGCAGTTCTTC.

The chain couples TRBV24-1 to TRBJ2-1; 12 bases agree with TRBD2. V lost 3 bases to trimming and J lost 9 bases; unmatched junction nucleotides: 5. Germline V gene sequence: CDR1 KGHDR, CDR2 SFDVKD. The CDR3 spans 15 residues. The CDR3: CATSDRLAGVGEQFF. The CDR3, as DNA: TGTGCCACCAGTGATCGACTAGCGGGAGTGGGTGAGCAGTTCTTC.

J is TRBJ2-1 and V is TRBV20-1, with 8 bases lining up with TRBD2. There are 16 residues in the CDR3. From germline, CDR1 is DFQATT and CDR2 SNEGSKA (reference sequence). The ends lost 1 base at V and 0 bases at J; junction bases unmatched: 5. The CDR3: CSARVQRGLSYNEQFF. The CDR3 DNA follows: TGCAGTGCTAGAGTTCAGCGGGGGCTCTCCTACAATGAGCAGTTCTTC.

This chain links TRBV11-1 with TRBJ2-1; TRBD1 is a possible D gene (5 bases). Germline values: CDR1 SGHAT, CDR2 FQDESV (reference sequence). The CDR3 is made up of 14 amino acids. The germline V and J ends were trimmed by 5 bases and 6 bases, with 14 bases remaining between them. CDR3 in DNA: TGTGCCAGCAGCCCGGCGCAGGGATCCAATGAGCAGTTCTTC. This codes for CASSPAQGSNEQFF.

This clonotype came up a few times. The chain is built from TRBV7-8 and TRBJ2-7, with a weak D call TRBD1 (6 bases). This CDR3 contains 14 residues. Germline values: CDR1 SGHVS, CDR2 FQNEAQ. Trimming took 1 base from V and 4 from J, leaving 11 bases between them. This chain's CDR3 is CASSLVPGTYEQYF. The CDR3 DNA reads TGTGCCAGCAGCTTAGTCCCGGGGACATACGAGCAGTACTTC.

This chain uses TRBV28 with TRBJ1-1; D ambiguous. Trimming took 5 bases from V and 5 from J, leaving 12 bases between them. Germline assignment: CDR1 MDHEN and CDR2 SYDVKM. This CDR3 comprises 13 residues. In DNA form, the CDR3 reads TGTGCCAGCAGTGGCCGAGGAGGAACTGAAGCTTTCTTT. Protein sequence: CASSGRGGTEAFF.

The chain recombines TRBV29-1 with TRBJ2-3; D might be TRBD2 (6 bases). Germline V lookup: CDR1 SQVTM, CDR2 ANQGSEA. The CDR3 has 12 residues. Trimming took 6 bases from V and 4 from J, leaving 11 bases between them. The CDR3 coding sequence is TGCAGCGTGATCGGGGGTTCAGATACGCAGTATTTT. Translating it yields CSVIGGSDTQYF.

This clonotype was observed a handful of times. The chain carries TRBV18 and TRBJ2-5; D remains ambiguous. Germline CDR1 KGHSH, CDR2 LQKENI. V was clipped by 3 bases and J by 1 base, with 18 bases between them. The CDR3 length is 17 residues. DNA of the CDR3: TGTGCCAGCTCACCTCGTGACGGGTTTGAATCCCAAGAGACCCAGTACTTC. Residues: CASSPRDGFESQETQYF.

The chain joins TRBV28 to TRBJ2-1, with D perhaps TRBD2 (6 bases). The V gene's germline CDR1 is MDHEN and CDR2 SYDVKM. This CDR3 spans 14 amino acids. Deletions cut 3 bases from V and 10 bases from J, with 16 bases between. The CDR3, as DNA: TGTGCCAGCAGTTTGTATTCGGCGGGAATGGAGCAGTTCTTC. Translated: CASSLYSAGMEQFF.

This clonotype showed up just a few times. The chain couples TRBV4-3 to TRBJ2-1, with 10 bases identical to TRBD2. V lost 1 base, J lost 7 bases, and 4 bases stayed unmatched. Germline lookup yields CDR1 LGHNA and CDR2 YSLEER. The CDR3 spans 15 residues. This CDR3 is CASSQVAGGRNEQFF. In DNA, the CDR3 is TGCGCCAGCAGCCAAGTAGCGGGGGGCCGGAATGAGCAGTTCTTC.

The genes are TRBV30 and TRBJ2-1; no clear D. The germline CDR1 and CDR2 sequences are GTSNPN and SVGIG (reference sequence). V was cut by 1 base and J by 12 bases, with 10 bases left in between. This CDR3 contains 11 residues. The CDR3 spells CAWSGGGWQFF. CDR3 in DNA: TGTGCCTGGAGTGGGGGTGGGTGGCAGTTCTTC.

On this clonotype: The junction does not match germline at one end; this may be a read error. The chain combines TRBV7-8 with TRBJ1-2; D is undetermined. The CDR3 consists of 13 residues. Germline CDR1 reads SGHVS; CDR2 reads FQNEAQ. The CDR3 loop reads CASSLAATLGYTF. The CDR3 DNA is TGTGCCAGCAGCCTAGCGGCCACGTTAGGCTACACCTTC. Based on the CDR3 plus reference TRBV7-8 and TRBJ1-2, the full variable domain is GAGVSQSPRYKVAKRGQDVALRCDPISGHVSLFWYQQALGQGPEFLTYFQNEAQLDKSGLPSDRFFAERPEGSVSTLKIQRTQQEDSAVYLCASSLAATLGYTFGSGTRLTVV.